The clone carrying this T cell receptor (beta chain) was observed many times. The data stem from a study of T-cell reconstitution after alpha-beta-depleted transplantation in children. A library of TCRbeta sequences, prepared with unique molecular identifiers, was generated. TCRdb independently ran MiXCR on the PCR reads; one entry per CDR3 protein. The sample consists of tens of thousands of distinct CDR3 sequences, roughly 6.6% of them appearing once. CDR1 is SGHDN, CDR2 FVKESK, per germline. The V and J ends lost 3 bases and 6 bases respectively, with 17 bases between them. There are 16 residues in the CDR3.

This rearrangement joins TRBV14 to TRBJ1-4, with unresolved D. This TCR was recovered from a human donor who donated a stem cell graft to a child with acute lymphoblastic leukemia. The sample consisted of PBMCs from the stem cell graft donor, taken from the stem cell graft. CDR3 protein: CASSQGGRRSYEKLFF. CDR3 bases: TGTGCCAGCAGCCAGGGAGGACGGCGGTCTTATGAAAAACTGTTTTTT.